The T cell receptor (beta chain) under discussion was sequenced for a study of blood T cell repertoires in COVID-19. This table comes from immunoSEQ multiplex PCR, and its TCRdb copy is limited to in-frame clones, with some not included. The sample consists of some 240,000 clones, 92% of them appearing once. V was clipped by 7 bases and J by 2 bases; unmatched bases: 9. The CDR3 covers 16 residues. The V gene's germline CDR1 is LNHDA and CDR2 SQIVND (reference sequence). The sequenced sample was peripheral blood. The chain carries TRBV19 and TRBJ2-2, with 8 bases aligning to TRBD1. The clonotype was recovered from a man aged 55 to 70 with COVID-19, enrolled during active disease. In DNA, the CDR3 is TGTGCCAGTAACGGGGGACAGGTAGCAAACACCGGGGAGCTGTTTTTT. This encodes CASNGGQVANTGELFF.